This T cell receptor beta chain was identified during a study of response to subunit inactivated influenza vaccine. Whole-study results and caveats: The study's authors posited that every seasonal influenza vaccination enlists few new T cells.

Using its own MiXCR run on the RT-PCR reads, TCRdb lists one record per CDR3 protein. Among 650,000 to 800,000 distinct CDR3 sequences listed, under 20% were seen once. Germline CDR1 is SGHRS and CDR2 is YFSETQ. Trimming took 0 bases from V and 5 from J; bases not matched to a gene: 4. The CDR3 totals 15 residues. Notes on this clonotype: The antigen remains unidentified.

This rearrangement joins TRBV5-1 to TRBJ2-5, with 10 bases aligning to TRBD2. The sequenced sample was PBMCs from blood, obtained 5 days after vaccination. This clonotype was sampled from a man aged 50 to 60 who received an inactivated influenza vaccine. This CDR3 is CASSLDTTSGETQYF. CDR3 nucleotide sequence: TGCGCCAGCAGCTTGGATACGACTAGCGGGGAGACCCAGTACTTC.